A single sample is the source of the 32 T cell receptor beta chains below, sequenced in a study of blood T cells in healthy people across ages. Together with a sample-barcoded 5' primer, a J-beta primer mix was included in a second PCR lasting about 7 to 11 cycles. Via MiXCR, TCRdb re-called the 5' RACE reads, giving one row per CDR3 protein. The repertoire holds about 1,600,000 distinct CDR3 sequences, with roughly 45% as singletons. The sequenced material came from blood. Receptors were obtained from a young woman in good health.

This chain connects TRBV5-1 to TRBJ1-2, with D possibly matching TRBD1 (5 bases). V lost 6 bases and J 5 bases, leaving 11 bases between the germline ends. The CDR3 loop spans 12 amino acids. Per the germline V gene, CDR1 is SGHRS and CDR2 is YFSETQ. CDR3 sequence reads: CASISDRYGYTF. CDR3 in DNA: TGCGCCAGCATCTCTGACAGATATGGCTACACCTTC.

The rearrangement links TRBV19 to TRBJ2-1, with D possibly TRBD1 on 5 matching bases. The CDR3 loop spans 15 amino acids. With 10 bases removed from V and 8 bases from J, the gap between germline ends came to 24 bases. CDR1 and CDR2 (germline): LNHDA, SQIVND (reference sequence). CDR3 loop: CAICPTLKGRDEQFF. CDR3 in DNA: TGTGCCATTTGTCCTACGCTTAAGGGCAGGGATGAGCAGTTCTTC.

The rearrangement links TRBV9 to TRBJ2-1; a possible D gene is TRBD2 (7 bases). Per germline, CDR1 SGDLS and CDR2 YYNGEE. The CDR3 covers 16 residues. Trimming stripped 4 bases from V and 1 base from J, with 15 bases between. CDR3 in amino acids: CASSSGGSPSYNEQFF. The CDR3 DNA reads TGTGCCAGCAGCTCGGGGGGCAGCCCGTCCTACAATGAGCAGTTCTTC.

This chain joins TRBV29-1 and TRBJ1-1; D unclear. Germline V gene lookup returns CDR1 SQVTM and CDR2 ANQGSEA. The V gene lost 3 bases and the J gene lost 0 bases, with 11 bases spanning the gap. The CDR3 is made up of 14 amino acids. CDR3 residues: CSVETRTVNTEAFF. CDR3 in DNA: TGCAGCGTTGAGACCCGGACGGTGAACACTGAAGCTTTCTTT.

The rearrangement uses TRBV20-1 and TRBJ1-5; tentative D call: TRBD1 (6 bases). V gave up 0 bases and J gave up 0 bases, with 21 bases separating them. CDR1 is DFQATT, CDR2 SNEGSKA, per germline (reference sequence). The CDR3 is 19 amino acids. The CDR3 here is CSARDRGLGTGYSNQPQHF. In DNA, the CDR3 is TGCAGTGCTAGAGATAGGGGGTTGGGGACCGGCTATAGCAATCAGCCCCAGCATTTT.

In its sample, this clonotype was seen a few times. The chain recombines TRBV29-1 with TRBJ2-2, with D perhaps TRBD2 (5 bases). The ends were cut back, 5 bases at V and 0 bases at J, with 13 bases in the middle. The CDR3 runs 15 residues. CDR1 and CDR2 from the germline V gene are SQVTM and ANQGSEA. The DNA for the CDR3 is TGCAGCGTTCGGGGAGCGAGGACGAACACCGGGGAGCTGTTTTTT. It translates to CSVRGARTNTGELFF.

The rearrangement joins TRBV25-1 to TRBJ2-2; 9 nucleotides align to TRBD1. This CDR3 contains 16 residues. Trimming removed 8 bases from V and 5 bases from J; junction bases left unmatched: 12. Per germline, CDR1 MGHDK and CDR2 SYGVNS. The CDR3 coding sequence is TGTGCCAGCTCTACGACCGGGACAGGGTTGACCGGGGAGCTGTTTTTT. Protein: CASSTTGTGLTGELFF.

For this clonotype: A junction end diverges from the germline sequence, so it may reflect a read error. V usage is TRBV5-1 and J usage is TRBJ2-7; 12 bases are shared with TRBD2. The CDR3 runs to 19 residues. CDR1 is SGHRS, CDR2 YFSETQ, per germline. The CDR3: CANSPGTSGLSPNPNEQYF. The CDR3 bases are TGCGCCAACAGCCCAGGGACTAGCGGGCTATCCCCAAATCCGAATGAGCAGTACTTC.

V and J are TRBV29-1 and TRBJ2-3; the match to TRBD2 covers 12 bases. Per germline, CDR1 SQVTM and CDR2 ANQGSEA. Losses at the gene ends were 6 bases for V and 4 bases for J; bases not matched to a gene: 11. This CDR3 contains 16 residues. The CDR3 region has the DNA TGCAGCGTATCTAGCGGGGGGGCCATTGTGGCAGATACGCAGTATTTT. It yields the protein CSVSSGGAIVADTQYF.

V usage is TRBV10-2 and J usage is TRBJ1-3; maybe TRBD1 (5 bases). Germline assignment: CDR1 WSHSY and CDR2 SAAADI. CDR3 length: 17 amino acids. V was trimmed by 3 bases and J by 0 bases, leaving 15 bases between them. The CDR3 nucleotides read TGCGCCAGCAGTGACGGAGACAGAACTAACTCTGGAAACACCATATATTTT. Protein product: CASSDGDRTNSGNTIYF.

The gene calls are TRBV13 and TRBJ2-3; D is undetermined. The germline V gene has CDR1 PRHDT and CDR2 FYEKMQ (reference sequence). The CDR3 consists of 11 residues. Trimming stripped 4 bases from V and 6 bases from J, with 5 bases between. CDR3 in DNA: TGTGCCAGCAGCTCCAAGGATACGCAGTATTTT. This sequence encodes CASSSKDTQYF.

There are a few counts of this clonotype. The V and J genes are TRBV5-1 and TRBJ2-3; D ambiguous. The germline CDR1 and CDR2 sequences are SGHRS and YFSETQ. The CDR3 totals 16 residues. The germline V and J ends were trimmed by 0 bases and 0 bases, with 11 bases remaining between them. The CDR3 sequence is CASSLDGVSSTDTQYF. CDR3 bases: TGCGCCAGCAGCTTGGATGGCGTGTCTAGCACAGATACGCAGTATTTT.

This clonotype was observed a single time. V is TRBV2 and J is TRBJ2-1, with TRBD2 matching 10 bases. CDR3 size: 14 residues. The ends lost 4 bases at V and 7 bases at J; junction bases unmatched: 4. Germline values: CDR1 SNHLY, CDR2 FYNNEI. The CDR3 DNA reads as TGTGCCAGCAGTGGGGGGACTAGCGTGAATGAGCAGTTCTTC. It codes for CASSGGTSVNEQFF.

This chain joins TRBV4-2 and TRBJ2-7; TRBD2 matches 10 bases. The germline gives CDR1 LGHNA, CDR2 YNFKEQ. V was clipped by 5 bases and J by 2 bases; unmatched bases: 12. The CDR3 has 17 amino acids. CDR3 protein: CASSNDARTSGPYEQYF. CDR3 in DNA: TGTGCCAGCAGCAACGACGCCCGGACTAGCGGACCCTACGAGCAGTACTTC.

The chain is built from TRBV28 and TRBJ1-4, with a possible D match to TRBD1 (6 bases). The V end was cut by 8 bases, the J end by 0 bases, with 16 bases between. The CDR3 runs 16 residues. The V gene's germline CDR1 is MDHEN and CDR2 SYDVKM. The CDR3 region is CASWGGLYATNEKLFF. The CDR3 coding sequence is TGTGCCAGCTGGGGGGGGCTATACGCAACTAATGAAAAACTGTTTTTT.

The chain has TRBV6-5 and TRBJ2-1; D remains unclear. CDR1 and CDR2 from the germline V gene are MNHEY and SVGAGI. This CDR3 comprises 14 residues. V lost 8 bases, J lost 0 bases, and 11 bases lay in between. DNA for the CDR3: TGTGCCAGCGGATCAACCCGCTCCTACAATGAGCAGTTCTTC. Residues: CASGSTRSYNEQFF.

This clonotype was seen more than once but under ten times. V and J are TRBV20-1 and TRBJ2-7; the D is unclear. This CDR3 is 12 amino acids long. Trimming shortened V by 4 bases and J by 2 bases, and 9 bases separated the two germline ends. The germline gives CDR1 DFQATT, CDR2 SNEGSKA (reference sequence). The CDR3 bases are TGCAGTGCTATCGGGTCCGCCTACGAGCAGTACTTC. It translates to CSAIGSAYEQYF.

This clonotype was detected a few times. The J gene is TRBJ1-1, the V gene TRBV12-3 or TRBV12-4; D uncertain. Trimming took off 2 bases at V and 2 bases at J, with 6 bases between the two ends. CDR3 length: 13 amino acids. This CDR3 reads CASSLLINTEAFF. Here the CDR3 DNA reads TGTGCCAGCAGTTTATTGATAAACACTGAAGCTTTCTTT.

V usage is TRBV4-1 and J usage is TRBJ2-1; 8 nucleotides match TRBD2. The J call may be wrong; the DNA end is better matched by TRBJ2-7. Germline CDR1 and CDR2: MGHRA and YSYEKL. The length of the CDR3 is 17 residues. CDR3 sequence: CASSQNSGLGAYNEQYF. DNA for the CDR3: TGCGCCAGCAGCCAAAACTCGGGACTAGGGGCCTACAATGAGCAGTACTTC.

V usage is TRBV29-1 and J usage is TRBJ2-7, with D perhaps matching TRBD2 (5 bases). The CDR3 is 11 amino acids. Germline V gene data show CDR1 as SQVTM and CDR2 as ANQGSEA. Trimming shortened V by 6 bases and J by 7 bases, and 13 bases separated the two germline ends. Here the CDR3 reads CSVHTGDEQYF. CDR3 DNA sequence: TGCAGCGTCCATACCGGGGATGAGCAGTACTTC.

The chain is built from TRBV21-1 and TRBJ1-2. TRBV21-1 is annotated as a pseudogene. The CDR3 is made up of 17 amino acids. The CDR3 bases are TGTGCCAGCAGCACCCGGGATGGGGCCTCAACTACATATGGCTACACCTTC. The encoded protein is CASSTRDGASTTYGYTF.

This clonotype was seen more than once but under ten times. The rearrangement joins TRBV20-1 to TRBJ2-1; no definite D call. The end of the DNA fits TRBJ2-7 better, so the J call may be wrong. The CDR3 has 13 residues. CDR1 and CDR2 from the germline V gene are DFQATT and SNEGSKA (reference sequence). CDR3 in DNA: TGCAGTGCTGGACCCCGGGCCTACAATGAGCAGTACTTC. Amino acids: CSAGPRAYNEQYF.

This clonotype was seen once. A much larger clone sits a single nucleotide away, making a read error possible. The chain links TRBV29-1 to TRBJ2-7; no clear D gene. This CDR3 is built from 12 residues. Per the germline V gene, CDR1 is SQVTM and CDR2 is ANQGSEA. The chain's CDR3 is CSAGPSSYKQYF. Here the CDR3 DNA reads TGCAGCGCGGGCCCCAGCTCCTACAAGCAGTACTTC.

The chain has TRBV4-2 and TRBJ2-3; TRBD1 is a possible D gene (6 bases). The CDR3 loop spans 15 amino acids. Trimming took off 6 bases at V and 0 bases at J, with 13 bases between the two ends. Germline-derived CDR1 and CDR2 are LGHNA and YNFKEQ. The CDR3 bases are TGTGCCAGCAGACTACAGGGATCTAGCACAGATACGCAGTATTTT. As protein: CASRLQGSSTDTQYF.

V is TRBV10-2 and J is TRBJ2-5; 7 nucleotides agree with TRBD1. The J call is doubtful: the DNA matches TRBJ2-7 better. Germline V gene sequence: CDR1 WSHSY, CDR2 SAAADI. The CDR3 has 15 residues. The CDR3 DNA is TGCGCCAGCAGTCCTGGACAGGTGAAACTCTACGAGCAGTACTTC. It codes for CASSPGQVKLYEQYF.

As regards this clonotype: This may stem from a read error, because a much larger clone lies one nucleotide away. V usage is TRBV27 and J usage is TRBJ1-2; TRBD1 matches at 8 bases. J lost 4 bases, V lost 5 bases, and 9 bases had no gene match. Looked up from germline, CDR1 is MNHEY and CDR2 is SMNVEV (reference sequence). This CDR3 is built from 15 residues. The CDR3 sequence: CASSLYGQGAYGYTF. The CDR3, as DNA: TGTGCCAGCAGTCTATACGGACAGGGAGCCTATGGCTACACCTTC.

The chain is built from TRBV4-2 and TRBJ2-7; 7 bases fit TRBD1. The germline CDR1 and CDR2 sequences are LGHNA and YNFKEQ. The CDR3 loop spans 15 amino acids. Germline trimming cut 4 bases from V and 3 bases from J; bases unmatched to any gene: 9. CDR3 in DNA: TGTGCCAGCAGCCCGGGGAGAGGGGGCGGCTACGAGCAGTACTTC. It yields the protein CASSPGRGGGYEQYF.

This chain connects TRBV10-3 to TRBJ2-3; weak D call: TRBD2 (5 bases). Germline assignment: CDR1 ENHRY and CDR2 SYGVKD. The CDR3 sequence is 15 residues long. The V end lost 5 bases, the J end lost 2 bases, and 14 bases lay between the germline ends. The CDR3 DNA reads TGTGCCATCAGTAGGGAAAGCGGCTACACAGATACGCAGTATTTT. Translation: CAISRESGYTDTQYF.

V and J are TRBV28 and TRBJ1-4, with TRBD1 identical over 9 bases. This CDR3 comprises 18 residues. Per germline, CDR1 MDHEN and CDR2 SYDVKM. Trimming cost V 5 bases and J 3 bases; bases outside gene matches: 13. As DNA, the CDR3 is TGTGCCAGCAGTCCGTCCGGGACAGGGAAATTTGCTAATGAAAAACTGTTTTTT. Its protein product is CASSPSGTGKFANEKLFF. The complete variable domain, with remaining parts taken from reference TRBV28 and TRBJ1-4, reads DVKVTQSSRYLVKRTGEKVFLECVQDMDHENMFWYRQDPGLGLRLIYFSYDVKMKEKGDIPEGYSVSREKKERFSLILESASTNQTSMYLCASSPSGTGKFANEKLFFGSGTQLSVL.

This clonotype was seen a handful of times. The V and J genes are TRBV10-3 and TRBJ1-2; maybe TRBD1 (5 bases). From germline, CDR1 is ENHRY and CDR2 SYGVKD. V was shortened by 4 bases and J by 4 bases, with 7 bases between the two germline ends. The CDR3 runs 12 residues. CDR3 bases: TGTGCCATCAGTGGACAGCGCTATGGCTACACCTTC. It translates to CAISGQRYGYTF.

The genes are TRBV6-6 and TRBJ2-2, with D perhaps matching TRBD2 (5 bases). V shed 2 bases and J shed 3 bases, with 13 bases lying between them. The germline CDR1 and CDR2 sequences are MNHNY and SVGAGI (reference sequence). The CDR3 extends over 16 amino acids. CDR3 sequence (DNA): TGTGCCAGCAGTTACGGGGAGCCCCCCGACACCGGGGAGCTGTTTTTT. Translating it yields CASSYGEPPDTGELFF.

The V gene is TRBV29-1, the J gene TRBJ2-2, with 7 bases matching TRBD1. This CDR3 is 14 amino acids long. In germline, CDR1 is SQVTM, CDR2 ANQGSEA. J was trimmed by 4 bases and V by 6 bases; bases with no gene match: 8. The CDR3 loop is CSVPGQVATGELFF. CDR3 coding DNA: TGCAGCGTACCTGGACAGGTGGCCACCGGGGAGCTGTTTTTT.